Presented here are 22 T cell receptor beta chains from one specimen sequenced in a study of CD8+ T cells in alopecia areata. RNA was isolated and reverse transcribed to cDNA, the sequencing template. Generated by immunoSEQ multiplex PCR, the TCRdb table keeps only in-frame clones and is missing some. The sample consists of 190,000 or so clones, about 60% of them appearing once. The sample's treatment: oral pan-JAK inhibitor, 5-10 mg twice daily. Sequenced here: CD4+ T cells sorted from blood, sampled at week 4, from a patient treated with tofacitinib. The receptors here all came from a human donor with alopecia areata.

The chain combines TRBV2 with TRBJ1-2; D possibly corresponds to TRBD1 (5 bases). CDR1 SNHLY and CDR2 FYNNEI come from the germline V gene. Trimming removed 7 bases from V and 5 bases from J, with 14 bases in between. The CDR3 extends over 13 amino acids. CDR3 sequence (DNA): TGTGCCAGCATTCCAGGGCCTGAATATGGCTACACCTTC. Protein: CASIPGPEYGYTF.

Only a few counts were recorded for this clone. The chain carries TRBV10-3 and TRBJ2-7; 7 bases agree with TRBD1. This CDR3 has 14 amino acids. With 7 bases clipped from V and 2 bases from J, the junction kept 8 bases outside the gene matches. Looked up from germline, CDR1 is ENHRY and CDR2 is SYGVKD. The CDR3 here is CAITPSDRAYEQYF. The CDR3 region has the DNA TGTGCCATCACCCCCTCAGACAGGGCCTACGAGCAGTACTTC.

This clone was observed a few times. DNA of the CDR3: TGTGCCACCAGCAGGGCCACGACAGGGGGCGGGGAGACCCAGTACTTC. The encoded protein is CATSRATTGGGETQYF. The chain carries TRBV15 and TRBJ2-5; 10 bases align to TRBD1. The J segment lost 5 bases and the V segment lost 3 bases, leaving 9 bases of the junction unmatched. The germline V gene encodes CDR1 LNHNV and CDR2 YYDKDF (reference sequence). The CDR3 totals 16 residues.

CDR3 amino acids: CSGTQATYNEQFF. The DNA for the CDR3 is TGCAGCGGTACTCAGGCAACCTACAATGAGCAGTTCTTC. The chain is built from TRBV29-1 and TRBJ2-1; D gene unclear. The CDR3 spans 13 residues. Germline V lookup: CDR1 SQVTM, CDR2 ANQGSEA. Trimming took 7 bases from V and 2 from J, leaving 12 bases between them.

The gene calls are TRBV7-6 and TRBJ2-7; D remains unclear. With 1 base removed from V and 4 bases from J, the gap between germline ends came to 8 bases. Germline CDR1 reads SGHVS; CDR2 reads FNYEAQ. This CDR3 region has 13 residues. The CDR3 DNA is TGTGCCAGCAGCTTAGGGGTGGATTACGAGCAGTACTTC. It yields the protein CASSLGVDYEQYF.

The V call is TRBV9, the J call TRBJ1-6, with D uncertain. From germline, CDR1 is SGDLS and CDR2 YYNGEE. The V and J ends lost 0 bases and 9 bases respectively, with 13 bases between them. The CDR3 consists of 15 residues. The CDR3 DNA is TGTGCCAGCAGCGTAGAGGGAACGGGCAGTTCACCCCTCCACTTT. It is translated as CASSVEGTGSSPLHF.

This clone was seen a few times. The chain links TRBV19 to TRBJ2-1; TRBD2 matches 7 bases. Germline V gives CDR1 LNHDA, CDR2 SQIVND (reference sequence). The junction had 11 bases not matched to a gene; V was cut back by 5 bases and J by 7 bases. This CDR3 is built from 15 residues. The CDR3 loop is CASSWGYTAGNEQFF. As DNA, the CDR3 is TGTGCCAGTAGTTGGGGATACACAGCGGGGAATGAGCAGTTCTTC.

The chain recombines TRBV4-2 with TRBJ2-6; 7 bases agree with TRBD1. V shed 3 bases and J 1 base; nucleotides not matched to a gene: 12. Germline values: CDR1 LGHNA, CDR2 YNFKEQ. The CDR3 covers 19 residues. The CDR3, as DNA: TGTGCCAGCAGCCAGAGCCCGGGACAGCAATTATCTGGGGCCAACGTCCTGACTTTC. Its protein product is CASSQSPGQQLSGANVLTF.

V and J are TRBV4-2 and TRBJ1-2; 7 positions agree with TRBD1. Germline CDR1 and CDR2: LGHNA and YNFKEQ. The CDR3 runs to 13 residues. The ends lost 4 bases at V and 8 bases at J; junction bases unmatched: 7. In nucleotides, the CDR3 is TGTGCCAGCAGCCTCAGGGGGGATGACGGCTACACCTTC. Its protein product is CASSLRGDDGYTF.

This clone showed up many times. The chain links TRBV6-1 to TRBJ2-7; 7 bases agree with TRBD1. The CDR3 runs 13 residues. The trim removed 1 base at V and 12 bases at J, leaving 9 bases unmatched. The germline V gene has CDR1 MNHNS and CDR2 SASEGT. The CDR3 DNA reads TGTGCCAGCAGTGAAGGGACAGGCCTGAGATTGTACTTC. Protein product: CASSEGTGLRLYF.

V and J are TRBV5-6 and TRBJ2-5; D is unclear. Trimming took off 1 base at V and 5 bases at J, with 9 bases between the two ends. CDR3 length equals 13 residues. The germline V gene encodes CDR1 SGHDT and CDR2 YYEEEE. CDR3: CASSLPARETQYF. CDR3 nucleotides: TGTGCCAGCAGCTTGCCAGCCCGGGAGACCCAGTACTTC.

This chain links TRBV18 with TRBJ1-6; possibly TRBD1 for D (5 bases). The V end lost 5 bases, the J end lost 5 bases, and 16 bases lay between the germline ends. CDR3 length: 16 amino acids. Germline loops: CDR1 KGHSH, CDR2 LQKENI. CDR3 sequence (DNA): TGTGCCAGCTCAACCGATCCTCAGGGAAATAATTCACCCCTCCACTTT. Translation: CASSTDPQGNNSPLHF. The full variable domain, its missing parts supplied by reference TRBV18 and TRBJ1-6, is NAGVMQNPRHLVRRRGQEARLRCSPMKGHSHVYWYRQLPEEGLKFMVYLQKENIIDESGMPKERFSAEFPKEGPSILRIQQVVRGDSAAYFCASSTDPQGNNSPLHFGNGTRLTVT.

The rearrangement uses TRBV19 and TRBJ2-7; 8 positions match TRBD2. This CDR3 spans 13 amino acids. The V segment lost 4 bases and the J segment 6 bases; nucleotides outside the gene matches: 5. The V gene's germline CDR1 is LNHDA and CDR2 SQIVND (reference sequence). The CDR3 spells CASSTGLAGEQYF. CDR3 sequence (DNA): TGTGCCAGTAGTACTGGACTAGCAGGCGAGCAGTACTTC.

This clone has more than one count but fewer than ten. V is TRBV6-4 and J is TRBJ2-6; 8 bases agree with TRBD1. Looked up from germline, CDR1 is MRHNA and CDR2 is SNTAGT. The ends lost 0 bases at V and 2 bases at J; junction bases unmatched: 6. The CDR3 sequence is 18 residues long. CDR3 sequence: CASSDSDRVSPGANVLTF. CDR3 DNA: TGTGCCAGCAGTGACTCGGACAGGGTATCCCCTGGGGCCAACGTCCTGACTTTC.

V and J are TRBV19 and TRBJ1-2; 7 bases align to TRBD1. The CDR3 has 16 amino acids. V lost 10 bases to trimming and J lost 1 base; unmatched junction nucleotides: 15. Germline loops: CDR1 LNHDA, CDR2 SQIVND (reference sequence). As DNA, the CDR3 is TGTGCCACCACACAGGGGACCCGACGGATTAACTATGGCTACACCTTC. This codes for CATTQGTRRINYGYTF.

The table lists this clone with a count of one. The chain links TRBV11-2 to TRBJ2-7; D uncertain. In germline, CDR1 is SGHAT, CDR2 FQNNGV. Trimming took off 4 bases at V and 6 bases at J, with 22 bases between the two ends. This CDR3 is 16 amino acids long. In nucleotides, the CDR3 is TGTGCCAGCAGCTCCCAATCCAGTGTCGGAATCGGCGAGCAGTACTTC. Translation: CASSSQSSVGIGEQYF.

The V gene is TRBV6-1, the J gene TRBJ1-6; D remains unclear. The V gene's germline CDR1 is MNHNS and CDR2 SASEGT. The V and J ends lost 2 bases and 7 bases respectively, with 12 bases between them. CDR3 length: 15 amino acids. This CDR3 reads CASSERASSNSPLHF. In DNA, the CDR3 is TGTGCCAGCAGTGAACGAGCGAGTTCAAATTCACCCCTCCACTTT.

CDR3 protein: CASSLIGATYEQYF. The CDR3 DNA follows: TGCGCCAGCAGCTTGATCGGGGCGACCTACGAGCAGTACTTC. The gene calls are TRBV5-1 and TRBJ2-7, with D perhaps TRBD1 or TRBD2 (5 bases each). V gave up 1 base and J gave up 2 bases, with 10 bases separating them. Per the germline V gene, CDR1 is SGHRS and CDR2 is YFSETQ. CDR3 length: 14 amino acids. Drawing the rest from reference TRBV5-1 and TRBJ2-7, the complete variable domain is KAGVTQTPRYLIKTRGQQVTLSCSPISGHRSVSWYQQTPGQGLQFLFEYFSETQRNKGNFPGRFSGRQFSNSRSEMNVSTLELGDSALYLCASSLIGATYEQYFGPGTRLTVT.

The chain joins TRBV5-1 to TRBJ2-1; D call uncertain. The CDR3 is 13 residues long. Germline loops: CDR1 SGHRS, CDR2 YFSETQ. V lost 0 bases to trimming and J lost 10 bases, with 11 bases between them. The CDR3 protein is CASSLVGSREQFF. In nucleotides, the CDR3 is TGCGCCAGCAGCTTGGTCGGCAGCCGGGAGCAGTTCTTC.

This clone was detected a few times. This sequence joins TRBV27 and TRBJ2-5; 8 bases are a match to TRBD1. This CDR3 is built from 15 residues. J gave up 5 bases and V 0 bases, and 5 bases lay outside the gene matches. The V gene's germline CDR1 is MNHEY and CDR2 SMNVEV (reference sequence). The CDR3 sequence: CASSLSAGGRETQYF. In DNA form, the CDR3 reads TGTGCCAGCAGTTTATCGGCAGGGGGCAGGGAGACCCAGTACTTC.

The table lists this clone with a few counts. The chain combines TRBV20-1 with TRBJ1-2; no firm D call. The V end lost 1 base, the J end lost 3 bases, and 3 bases lay between the germline ends. The germline V gene encodes CDR1 DFQATT and CDR2 SNEGSKA (reference sequence). CDR3 length: 11 amino acids. The CDR3 region is CSARGYYGYTF. The CDR3 nucleotides are TGCAGTGCTAGAGGATACTATGGCTACACCTTC.

V is TRBV7-2 and J is TRBJ2-7, with D perhaps matching TRBD1 (5 bases). The germline gives CDR1 SGHTA, CDR2 FQGNSA. Between the trimmed V and J ends, which lost 2 bases and 4 bases, there was a span of 6 bases. This CDR3 is built from 12 residues. CDR3 sequence (DNA): TGTGCCAGCAGCTTACAGGGTTACGAGCAGTACTTC. This gives the protein CASSLQGYEQYF. The full variable domain, in which reference TRBV7-2 and TRBJ2-7 provide the parts outside the CDR3, is GAGVSQSPSNKVTEKGKDVELRCDPISGHTALYWYRQSLGQGLEFLIYFQGNSAPDKSGLPSDRFSAERTGGSVSTLTIQRTQQEDSAVYLCASSLQGYEQYFGPGTRLTVT.